The T cell receptor beta chain under discussion was sequenced for a study of T cell responses to AZD1222 COVID-19 vaccine. Assay used: immunoSEQ multiplex PCR; TCRdb lists only in-frame clones, some missing. Found here are fewer than 70,000 clones, under 90% of them singletons; the top ten hold about 14%. This CDR3 spans 15 amino acids. The V gene end was trimmed by 6 bases and the J gene end by 2 bases; junction bases not matched to a gene: 8. Germline CDR1 and CDR2: MNHEY and SVGAGI. The chain employs TRBV6-5 and TRBJ1-1, with TRBD1 identical over 8 bases. Sequencing used peripheral blood, obtained 28 days after the second AZD1222 dose. This TCR came from an adult who received the AZD1222 COVID-19 vaccine. In nucleotides, the CDR3 is TGTGCCAGCAGAGCGGACAGGGCAGGCAACACTGAAGCTTTCTTT. Encoded protein: CASRADRAGNTEAFF.